Below are 10 T cell receptor beta chains sequenced from a single sample in a study of cytomegalovirus exposure and HLA in healthy donors. PCR primers comprised 60 Vbeta and 13 Jbeta primers. Profiling relied on immunoSEQ multiplex PCR, and the TCRdb table lists in-frame clones only, not all of them. The sample contains roughly 180,000 clones, roughly 84% of which appear only once. The sequencing sample was made of PBMCs. The receptors were sampled from a boy younger than 10 in good health and CMV-seronegative.

The V and J genes are TRBV6-5 and TRBJ2-2; TRBD1 might be the D (6 bases). In germline, CDR1 is MNHEY, CDR2 SVGAGI. Trimming cost V 0 bases and J 2 bases, with 10 bases left between them. This CDR3 contains 16 residues. CDR3 protein: CASSYSQGFNTGELFF. The CDR3 DNA follows: TGTGCCAGCAGTTACTCGCAGGGGTTTAACACCGGGGAGCTGTTTTTT.

This clone has a handful of counts. The rearrangement links TRBV6-5 to TRBJ1-2; D not certain. V was cut by 5 bases and J by 4 bases, with 11 bases left in between. This CDR3 spans 13 amino acids. The germline V gene has CDR1 MNHEY and CDR2 SVGAGI. The CDR3 nucleotides are TGTGCCAGCAGTCTACGTTCCCGCTATGGCTACACCTTC. It translates to CASSLRSRYGYTF.

The chain joins TRBV30 to TRBJ1-1, with D possibly matching TRBD1 (6 bases). Germline V lookup: CDR1 GTSNPN, CDR2 SVGIG (reference sequence). The CDR3 runs to 18 residues. Trimming stripped 3 bases from V and 0 bases from J, with 23 bases between. The CDR3 nucleotides read TGTGCCTGGAGGGGACATATAAGCTTAGGGACCATGAACACTGAAGCTTTCTTT. Translating it yields CAWRGHISLGTMNTEAFF. Using reference TRBV30 and TRBJ1-1 for the parts outside the CDR3, the full variable domain is SQTIHQWPATLVQPVGSPLSLECTVEGTSNPNLYWYRQAAGRGLQLLFYSVGIGQISSEVPQNLSASRPQDRQFILSSKKLLLSDSGFYLCAWRGHISLGTMNTEAFFGQGTRLTVV.

In this sample, this clone turned up once. This sequence joins TRBV10-3 and TRBJ2-7, with a possible D match to TRBD1 (5 bases). The CDR3 runs to 14 residues. V lost 6 bases, J lost 1 base, and 13 bases lay in between. CDR1 and CDR2 from the germline V gene are ENHRY and SYGVKD. The CDR3 DNA reads as TGTGCCATCAGCTCCCGACAGTTTTCCTACGAGCAGTACTTC. It specifies CAISSRQFSYEQYF.

The chain is built from TRBV4-3 and TRBJ2-2, with 8 bases matching TRBD2. The ends lost 4 bases at V and 5 bases at J; junction bases unmatched: 9. CDR3 length: 16 amino acids. CDR1 is LGHNA and CDR2 is YSLEER in the germline V gene. CDR3 loop: CASSPSGTSRTGELFF. DNA for the CDR3: TGCGCCAGCAGCCCCTCCGGGACTAGTCGGACCGGGGAGCTGTTTTTT.

This clone has just one count. This sequence joins TRBV19 and TRBJ2-1; TRBD2 aligns across 7 bases. V shed 8 bases and J 6 bases; nucleotides not matched to a gene: 7. The CDR3 extends over 13 amino acids. The germline V gene has CDR1 LNHDA and CDR2 SQIVND (reference sequence). This chain's CDR3 is CASGPVAGNEQFF. CDR3 bases: TGTGCCAGTGGCCCGGTAGCGGGCAATGAGCAGTTCTTC.

The chain uses TRBV19 and TRBJ2-7, with 8 bases identical to TRBD1. CDR3 length equals 13 residues. With 4 bases clipped from V and 5 bases from J, the junction kept 4 bases outside the gene matches. Germline V gene sequence: CDR1 LNHDA, CDR2 SQIVND (reference sequence). Here the CDR3 reads CASSTGGWDEQYV. As DNA, the CDR3 is TGTGCCAGTAGTACAGGGGGCTGGGACGAGCAGTACGTC.

The chain uses TRBV10-2 and TRBJ2-3; D is unresolved. Trimming removed 2 bases from V and 4 bases from J, with 4 bases in between. Germline V lookup: CDR1 WSHSY, CDR2 SAAADI. This CDR3 comprises 12 residues. The DNA of the CDR3 is TGCGCCAGCAGTGAGGCAGCAGATACGCAGTATTTT. Translation gives CASSEAADTQYF.

The rearrangement joins TRBV25-1 to TRBJ2-3; TRBD1 is a possible D gene (6 bases). This CDR3 region has 17 residues. CDR1 MGHDK and CDR2 SYGVNS come from the germline V gene. V was clipped by 3 bases and J by 0 bases, with 16 bases between them. The CDR3 is CASSEATGLLSTDTQYF. CDR3 nucleotide sequence: TGTGCCAGCAGTGAGGCGACAGGTCTTCTTAGCACAGATACGCAGTATTTT.

This sequence joins TRBV30 and TRBJ1-1; a possible D gene is TRBD1 (6 bases). CDR1 and CDR2 from the germline V gene are GTSNPN and SVGIG (reference sequence). V was cut by 5 bases and J by 2 bases, with 12 bases left in between. This CDR3 contains 13 residues. DNA of the CDR3: TGTGCCTGGGACAGGTCCCAAAACACTGAAGCTTTCTTT. Its translation is CAWDRSQNTEAFF.